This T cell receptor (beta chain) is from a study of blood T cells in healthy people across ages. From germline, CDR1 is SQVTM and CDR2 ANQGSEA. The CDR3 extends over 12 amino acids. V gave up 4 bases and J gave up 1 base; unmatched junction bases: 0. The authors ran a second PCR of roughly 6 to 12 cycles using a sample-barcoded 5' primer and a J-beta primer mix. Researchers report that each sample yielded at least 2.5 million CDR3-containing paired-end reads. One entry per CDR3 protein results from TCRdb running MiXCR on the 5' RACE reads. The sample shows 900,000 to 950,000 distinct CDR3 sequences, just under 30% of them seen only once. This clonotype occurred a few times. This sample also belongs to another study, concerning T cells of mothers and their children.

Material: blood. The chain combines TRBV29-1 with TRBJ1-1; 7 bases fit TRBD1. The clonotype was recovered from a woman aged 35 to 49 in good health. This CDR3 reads CSVGDRNTEAFF. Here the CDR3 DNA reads TGCAGCGTTGGGGACAGGAACACTGAAGCTTTCTTT.